Each of the 20 T cell receptor beta chains below was sequenced from the same sample in a study of blood T cell repertoires in COVID-19. Produced via immunoSEQ multiplex PCR; TCRdb's table is partial and in-frame only. The data contain about 120,000 clones, about 88% of them seen just once; the ten biggest clones take up about 1.2%. The sequencing sample was made of peripheral blood. The receptors originated from a woman older than 75 with acute or convalescent COVID-19.

The chain uses TRBV9 and TRBJ2-6, with TRBD1 matching over 7 bases. V was clipped by 3 bases and J by 0 bases; unmatched bases: 9. The CDR3 contains 18 residues. Per the germline V gene, CDR1 is SGDLS and CDR2 is YYNGEE. CDR3 protein: CASSGQGNKISGANVLTF. The CDR3 DNA is TGTGCCAGCAGCGGACAGGGTAATAAAATCTCTGGGGCCAACGTCCTGACTTTC.

The rearrangement joins TRBV5-1 to TRBJ2-5; 10 bases are shared with TRBD2. This CDR3 comprises 17 residues. Unmatched junction bases numbered 8, after V lost 1 base and J lost 2 bases. From germline, CDR1 is SGHRS and CDR2 YFSETQ. CDR3 protein: CASSLSPLLAGQETQYF. In nucleotides, the CDR3 is TGCGCCAGCAGCTTGAGCCCTCTACTAGCGGGGCAAGAGACCCAGTACTTC. Together with reference TRBV5-1 and TRBJ2-5, the CDR3 gives the full variable domain: KAGVTQTPRYLIKTRGQQVTLSCSPISGHRSVSWYQQTPGQGLQFLFEYFSETQRNKGNFPGRFSGRQFSNSRSEMNVSTLELGDSALYLCASSLSPLLAGQETQYFGPGTRLLVL.

This chain uses TRBV2 with TRBJ2-1; TRBD1 agrees at 9 bases. The trim removed 7 bases at V and 5 bases at J, leaving 12 bases unmatched. Germline V CDR1 and CDR2: SNHLY, FYNNEI. This CDR3 region has 16 residues. The CDR3 protein is CASNPQGARGNNEQFF. The CDR3, as DNA: TGTGCCAGCAATCCACAGGGGGCAAGAGGGAACAATGAGCAGTTCTTC.

The genes are TRBV19 and TRBJ1-1; maybe TRBD1 (6 bases). CDR3 size: 13 residues. V lost 4 bases, J lost 4 bases, and 10 bases lay in between. CDR1 is LNHDA, CDR2 SQIVND, per germline (reference sequence). In DNA, the CDR3 is TGTGCCAGTAGTACAACAGGGACCACTGAAGCTTTCTTT. This codes for CASSTTGTTEAFF.

This clone occurred once. The chain uses TRBV7-9 and TRBJ1-1; 9 nucleotides agree with TRBD1. The junction had 12 bases not matched to a gene; V was cut back by 5 bases and J by 2 bases. Germline V gives CDR1 SEHNR, CDR2 FQNEAQ (reference sequence). The CDR3 covers 17 residues. CDR3 nucleotides: TGTGCCAGCAGCCTTACAGGGGGCTTTTGGAAAAACACTGAAGCTTTCTTT. Translated, it gives CASSLTGGFWKNTEAFF. Complete variable domain (other parts from reference TRBV7-9 and TRBJ1-1): DTGVSQNPRHKITKRGQNVTFRCDPISEHNRLYWYRQTLGQGPEFLTYFQNEAQLEKSRLLSDRFSAERPKGSFSTLEIQRTEQGDSAMYLCASSLTGGFWKNTEAFFGQGTRLTVV.

Written as DNA, the CDR3 is TGTGCCAGCTCACCAAAGCAGGGGTGGGATAAGAACCCCTACGAGCAGTACTTC. It is translated as CASSPKQGWDKNPYEQYF. The chain recombines TRBV18 with TRBJ2-7; D perhaps matches TRBD1 (6 bases). The CDR3 is 18 amino acids. The germline V and J ends were trimmed by 2 bases and 2 bases, with 22 bases remaining between them. Germline CDR1 is KGHSH and CDR2 is LQKENI.

The V call is TRBV3-1 (or the pseudogene TRBV3-2), the J call TRBJ2-7; D remains unclear. The length of the CDR3 is 14 residues. The V end lost 3 bases, the J end lost 3 bases, and 12 bases lay between the germline ends. The germline CDR1 and CDR2 sequences are LGHDT and YNNKEL (reference sequence). CDR3 loop: CASSQDSLLYEQYF. In DNA form, the CDR3 reads TGTGCCAGCAGCCAGGATAGCCTCCTCTACGAGCAGTACTTC.

DNA for the CDR3: TGTGCCAGCTCACCAATTTCCGGGAGTAAAAATGAGCAGTTCTTC. Translation gives CASSPISGSKNEQFF. The chain has TRBV18 and TRBJ2-1, with D maybe TRBD2 (6 bases). The CDR3 contains 15 residues. Germline V CDR1 and CDR2: KGHSH, LQKENI. V lost 2 bases to trimming and J lost 7 bases, with 15 bases between them.

This chain links TRBV4-2 with TRBJ1-6; 8 bases are shared with TRBD1. This CDR3 region has 21 residues. J was trimmed by 0 bases and V by 1 base; bases with no gene match: 14. Germline V gene sequence: CDR1 LGHNA, CDR2 YNFKEQ. The CDR3 here is CASSQVGRSRGRSSYNSPLHF. As DNA, the CDR3 is TGTGCCAGCAGCCAAGTAGGGCGATCCAGGGGGCGCAGCTCCTATAATTCACCCCTCCACTTT.

This chain links TRBV5-1 with TRBJ1-5; 10 bases line up with TRBD1. Germline CDR1 reads SGHRS; CDR2 reads YFSETQ. V was clipped by 3 bases and J by 4 bases; unmatched bases: 4. CDR3 size: 15 residues. CDR3: CASSWSGQGNQPQHF. The CDR3 DNA reads TGCGCCAGCAGCTGGTCGGGACAGGGGAATCAGCCCCAGCATTTT.

This clone was seen a single time. The V call is TRBV5-4, the J call TRBJ2-5; possibly TRBD2 for D (7 bases). Germline V gives CDR1 SGHNT, CDR2 YYREEE (reference sequence). The CDR3 length is 15 residues. The V gene lost 5 bases and the J gene lost 4 bases, with 18 bases spanning the gap. CDR3 sequence reads: CASSRRVAGAETQYF. The CDR3 nucleotides are TGTGCCAGCAGTCGAAGGGTTGCGGGGGCAGAGACCCAGTACTTC.

V gene TRBV29-1 combines with J gene TRBJ1-4; no reliable D call. V was clipped by 4 bases and J by 4 bases, with 7 bases between them. In germline, CDR1 is SQVTM, CDR2 ANQGSEA. The CDR3 is 12 residues long. The CDR3 DNA is TGCAGCGTTGGGCATGGTAATGAAAAACTGTTTTTT. Amino acids: CSVGHGNEKLFF.

The chain links TRBV3-1 (or the pseudogene TRBV3-2) to TRBJ2-5, with 7 bases lining up with TRBD2. This CDR3 region has 14 residues. Germline V gene data show CDR1 as LGHDT and CDR2 as YNNKEL (reference sequence). J lost 5 bases, V lost 1 base, and 4 bases had no gene match. The CDR3 coding sequence is TGTGCCAGCAGCCAAGGGGGGACTACGGAGACCCAGTACTTC. It translates to CASSQGGTTETQYF.

This chain connects TRBV9 to TRBJ1-4, with 7 bases aligning to TRBD1. The CDR3 sequence is 15 residues long. Trimming at V came to 1 base and at J to 8 bases, leaving 8 bases not matched to a gene. Germline V CDR1 and CDR2: SGDLS, YYNGEE. CDR3 in amino acids: CASSVQTGPGEKLFF. As DNA, the CDR3 is TGTGCCAGCAGCGTACAGACAGGGCCAGGAGAAAAACTGTTTTTT.

The chain carries TRBV2 and TRBJ1-2; perhaps TRBD1 as D (5 bases). V shed 5 bases and J shed 4 bases, with 11 bases lying between them. CDR1 and CDR2 from the germline V gene are SNHLY and FYNNEI. The CDR3 spans 13 residues. The CDR3: CASSPDSTYGYTF. CDR3 DNA sequence: TGTGCCAGCAGTCCCGACAGCACCTATGGCTACACCTTC.

The rearrangement links TRBV9 to TRBJ1-1, with D uncertain. The germline CDR1 and CDR2 sequences are SGDLS and YYNGEE. The CDR3 is 14 amino acids. V was clipped by 0 bases and J by 11 bases, with 17 bases between them. The DNA of the CDR3 is TGTGCCAGCAGCGTAGGGGAGCGCAGCTCGGTTGCTTTCTTT. Protein sequence: CASSVGERSSVAFF.

The J gene is TRBJ2-1, the V gene TRBV9; 7 bases match TRBD1. The V segment lost 2 bases and the J segment 9 bases; nucleotides outside the gene matches: 8. Germline values: CDR1 SGDLS, CDR2 YYNGEE. This CDR3 is 14 amino acids long. CDR3 sequence: CASSVDPTGVEQFF. CDR3 nucleotides: TGTGCCAGCAGCGTCGATCCTACAGGGGTTGAGCAGTTCTTC. Supplemented by reference TRBV9 and TRBJ2-1, the full variable domain reads DSGVTQTPKHLITATGQRVTLRCSPRSGDLSVYWYQQSLDQGLQFLIQYYNGEERAKGNILERFSAQQFPDLHSELNLSSLELGDSALYFCASSVDPTGVEQFFGPGTRLTVL.

This clone was seen just once. The CDR3 DNA sequence: TGTGCCAGCAGTTTATGGCAGGGGGAGAACACTGAAGCTTTCTTT. This gives the protein CASSLWQGENTEAFF. The chain couples TRBV28 to TRBJ1-1, with 7 bases fitting TRBD1. The ends lost 0 bases at V and 1 base at J; junction bases unmatched: 2. Germline V gene sequence: CDR1 MDHEN, CDR2 SYDVKM. CDR3 length: 15 amino acids.

V is TRBV19 and J is TRBJ1-5; 7 positions match TRBD1. CDR1 and CDR2 from the germline V gene are LNHDA and SQIVND (reference sequence). This CDR3 has 24 amino acids. V shed 3 bases and J 0 bases; nucleotides not matched to a gene: 29. This CDR3 reads CASSISLLTGMPHPKHYSNQPQHF. DNA of the CDR3: TGTGCCAGTAGTATTTCCCTGTTGACAGGGATGCCCCATCCCAAACATTATAGCAATCAGCCCCAGCATTTT.

This chain joins TRBV7-3 and TRBJ2-1; 10 positions agree with TRBD1. Germline CDR1 is SGHTA and CDR2 is FQGTGA. This CDR3 is 15 amino acids long. The V gene end was trimmed by 3 bases and the J gene end by 7 bases; junction bases not matched to a gene: 6. The CDR3 region is CASSLDRGVTNEQFF. CDR3 nucleotide sequence: TGTGCCAGCAGCTTGGACAGGGGGGTAACGAATGAGCAGTTCTTC.